Listed here are 13 T cell receptor beta chains from one sample, sequenced in a study of blood T cell repertoires in COVID-19. Clones were read by immunoSEQ multiplex PCR, and TCRdb kept only the in-frame ones, dropping some. Seen here are some 300,000 clones, roughly 90% observed once, and the top ten hold 3.9%. The specimen was PBMCs or T cells enriched from blood (not recorded which). These TCRs come from a woman aged 30 to 39 who had been exposed to COVID-19.

The rearrangement uses TRBV6-5 and TRBJ1-6; D is ambiguous. The germline V gene encodes CDR1 MNHEY and CDR2 SVGAGI. Trimming removed 6 bases at V and 4 bases at J, with 13 bases between. The CDR3 has 15 amino acids. As DNA, the CDR3 is TGTGCCAGCAGATTGGGCGAAGCATATAATTCACCCCTCCACTTT. It specifies CASRLGEAYNSPLHF.

V usage is TRBV19 and J usage is TRBJ1-2; D perhaps matches TRBD1 (6 bases). Trimming took 5 bases from V and 2 from J, leaving 15 bases between them. The CDR3 has 15 residues. Per germline, CDR1 LNHDA and CDR2 SQIVND (reference sequence). CDR3 sequence reads: CASSPTGRGNYGYTF. The CDR3 DNA is TGTGCCAGTAGTCCCACAGGGCGGGGGAACTATGGCTACACCTTC.

This chain connects TRBV28 to TRBJ1-2; 10 bases are a match to TRBD1. CDR1 is MDHEN, CDR2 SYDVKM, per germline. V shed 5 bases and J 6 bases; nucleotides not matched to a gene: 6. The CDR3 is 14 residues long. This CDR3 is CASSPDRGNHGYTF. DNA of the CDR3: TGTGCCAGCAGTCCGGACAGGGGGAATCATGGCTACACCTTC.

The V call is TRBV10-3, the J call TRBJ1-1; D call uncertain. Between the trimmed V and J ends, which lost 4 bases and 0 bases, there was a span of 9 bases. Germline values: CDR1 ENHRY, CDR2 SYGVKD. There are 14 residues in the CDR3. The CDR3 loop is CAISGGRVNTEAFF. The DNA for the CDR3 is TGTGCCATCAGTGGTGGGAGAGTGAACACTGAAGCTTTCTTT.

The J gene is TRBJ2-7, the V gene TRBV25-1, with 7 positions matching TRBD2. Germline V gives CDR1 MGHDK, CDR2 SYGVNS. The CDR3 consists of 15 residues. J was trimmed by 4 bases and V by 2 bases; bases with no gene match: 8. DNA of the CDR3: TGTGCCAGCAGTGAAAAGTGGGAGGGGAAATACGAGCAGTACTTC. Translating gives CASSEKWEGKYEQYF.

V usage is TRBV12-3 or TRBV12-4 and J usage is TRBJ1-1, with D unresolved. The length of the CDR3 is 13 residues. The germline V and J ends were trimmed by 5 bases and 4 bases, with 11 bases remaining between them. CDR3 coding DNA: TGTGCCAGCAGTAAACTAGGGCGCACTGAAGCTTTCTTT. It translates to CASSKLGRTEAFF.

V is TRBV11-1 and J is TRBJ2-3, with D tentatively TRBD2 (6 bases). The CDR3 is 16 amino acids. V lost 2 bases and J 5 bases, leaving 17 bases between the germline ends. CDR1 is SGHAT, CDR2 FQDESV, per germline (reference sequence). In nucleotides, the CDR3 is TGTGCCAGCAGCTTACTCCCGTGGGAGGCGGTAGATACGCAGTATTTT. Translating gives CASSLLPWEAVDTQYF.

V and J are TRBV7-3 and TRBJ2-3; possible D gene TRBD2, 7 bases. CDR3 length: 14 residues. V was trimmed by 4 bases and J by 3 bases, leaving 11 bases between them. From germline, CDR1 is SGHTA and CDR2 FQGTGA. CDR3 DNA sequence: TGTGCCAGCAGCTCCGGGGGGCAAACAGATACGCAGTATTTT. The encoded protein is CASSSGGQTDTQYF.

The V call is TRBV4-2, the J call TRBJ1-2; 9 bases match TRBD1. Germline CDR1 and CDR2: LGHNA and YNFKEQ. After removal of 3 bases from V and 3 bases from J, the junction contained 8 bases not matched to a gene. This CDR3 has 16 residues. The CDR3 DNA follows: TGTGCCAGCAGCCATCCCTCAGGGGACAGGGACTATGGCTACACCTTC. Encoded protein: CASSHPSGDRDYGYTF.

This clone was counted between two and nine times. J is TRBJ1-2 and V is TRBV5-6; D gene uncertain. Germline V CDR1 and CDR2: SGHDT, YYEEEE. Trimming shortened V by 0 bases and J by 12 bases, and 15 bases separated the two germline ends. This CDR3 contains 13 residues. CDR3 bases: TGTGCCAGCAGCTTGGCCATCCTGCAGGAACACACCTTC. It specifies CASSLAILQEHTF. Supplemented by reference TRBV5-6 and TRBJ1-2, the full variable domain reads DAGVTQSPTHLIKTRGQQVTLRCSPKSGHDTVSWYQQALGQGPQFIFQYYEEEERQRGNFPDRFSGHQFPNYSSELNVNALLLGDSALYLCASSLAILQEHTFGSGTRLTVV.

The rearrangement links TRBV6-5 to TRBJ1-2, with D maybe TRBD1 (6 bases). CDR1 and CDR2 (germline): MNHEY, SVGAGI. Trimming cost V 7 bases and J 2 bases, with 8 bases left between them. The CDR3 runs 12 residues. This CDR3 reads CASKQGNYGYTF. The CDR3 nucleotides are TGTGCCAGCAAACAGGGCAACTATGGCTACACCTTC.

The chain recombines TRBV7-8 with TRBJ2-1; the D gene is possibly TRBD1 (6 bases). The length of the CDR3 is 20 residues. Trimming removed 4 bases at V and 0 bases at J, with 25 bases between. Germline V gene sequence: CDR1 SGHVS, CDR2 FQNEAQ. The CDR3 loop is CASSYGPIRGRRSSYNEQFF. CDR3 bases: TGTGCCAGCAGCTATGGCCCCATCAGGGGTCGTAGAAGCTCCTACAATGAGCAGTTCTTC.

The gene calls are TRBV4-3 and TRBJ1-5; D unclear. In germline, CDR1 is LGHNA, CDR2 YSLEER. The V end lost 0 bases, the J end lost 9 bases, and 12 bases lay between the germline ends. There are 14 residues in the CDR3. The CDR3 here is CASSQDGPRGPQHF. For the CDR3, the DNA is TGCGCCAGCAGCCAAGATGGTCCCCGGGGGCCCCAGCATTTT.